This TCR beta chain was sequenced for a study of persistence of HIV-infected CD4 T cells. The stimulus was lysate of CMV-infected fibroblasts, about 10 ug/mL. Sorting selected CD4+ T cells upregulating both CD40 ligand and CD69. The libraries were made with immunoSEQ version 4 in survey mode. Libraries were prepared by immunoSEQ multiplex PCR; TCRdb keeps only in-frame clonotypes and omits some of them. Of around 13,000 clones listed, 71% are singletons. This clone was observed a single time. The antigen is unknown. The V and J ends lost 5 bases and 0 bases respectively, with 11 bases between them. This CDR3 is 15 amino acids long. The germline V gene encodes CDR1 SGHTA and CDR2 FQGNSA.

This clonotype was sampled from an adult man with HIV who was CMV-seropositive. The rearrangement uses TRBV7-2 and TRBJ1-3; D remains ambiguous. Specimen: CD4+ T cells sorted from PBMCs after roughly 19-hour stimulation, collected from a patient who received antiretroviral therapy. The CDR3 reads CASSVIRFSGNTIYF. The CDR3 DNA follows: TGTGCCAGCAGCGTAATTCGCTTCTCTGGAAACACCATATATTTT.